This T cell receptor beta chain is drawn from a study of blood T cell repertoires in COVID-19. Looked up from germline, CDR1 is SGHNT and CDR2 is YYREEE (reference sequence). The CDR3 consists of 14 residues. V was clipped by 6 bases and J by 6 bases; unmatched bases: 9. Libraries were prepared by immunoSEQ multiplex PCR; TCRdb keeps only in-frame clonotypes and omits some of them. The sample gives some 46,000 clones, more than 65% of which show up once; 23% is in the top ten. The V gene is TRBV5-4, the J gene TRBJ2-3; 8 positions match TRBD1. This clonotype was obtained from a woman aged 55-75 years with acute or convalescent COVID-19. Sample: peripheral blood. The DNA for the CDR3 is TGTGCCAGCAAAACCAGGGGGCTGGGCGATACGCAGTATTTT. This encodes CASKTRGLGDTQYF. Supplemented by reference TRBV5-4 and TRBJ2-3, the full variable domain reads ETGVTQSPTHLIKTRGQQVTLRCSSQSGHNTVSWYQQALGQGPQFIFQYYREEENGRGNFPPRFSGLQFPNYSSELNVNALELDDSALYLCASKTRGLGDTQYFGPGTRLTVL.